The 25 T cell receptor beta chains listed next were all sequenced from one sample in a study of T cells in localized non-small cell lung cancer. The data were produced by immunoSEQ multiplex PCR, yet TCRdb's version contains in-frame clones alone and is incomplete. Among tens of thousands of clones listed, roughly 90% were seen once. This specimen consisted of peripheral blood, obtained before any cancer treatment. These receptors were taken from a man between 40 and 75 years old with stage I lung adenocarcinoma.

V gene TRBV7-2 combines with J gene TRBJ1-1; D is ambiguous. Germline V CDR1 and CDR2: SGHTA, FQGNSA. V lost 4 bases to trimming and J lost 1 base, with 10 bases between them. This CDR3 region has 14 residues. The CDR3, as DNA: TGTGCCAGCAGCTCCCAGAGACAGAACACTGAAGCTTTCTTT. Translating it yields CASSSQRQNTEAFF.

The chain has TRBV19 and TRBJ1-5; D ambiguous. Trimming removed 4 bases at V and 1 base at J, with 8 bases between. This CDR3 has 14 residues. Per the germline V gene, CDR1 is LNHDA and CDR2 is SQIVND (reference sequence). CDR3 nucleotides: TGTGCCAGTAGTAGAACAGCGAGCAATCAGCCCCAGCATTTT. Its protein product is CASSRTASNQPQHF.

This sequence joins TRBV5-4 and TRBJ2-7; the match to TRBD2 covers 11 bases. CDR3 length: 14 residues. Germline V CDR1 and CDR2: SGHNT, YYREEE (reference sequence). J gave up 7 bases and V 3 bases, and 6 bases lay outside the gene matches. DNA for the CDR3: TGTGCCAGCAGCTCGGGGACTAGCGGTACTGAGCAGTACTTC. Encoded protein: CASSSGTSGTEQYF.

The chain uses TRBV15 and TRBJ1-2; D perhaps matches TRBD1 (6 bases). Trimming took off 0 bases at V and 0 bases at J, with 8 bases between the two ends. CDR1 is LNHNV and CDR2 is YYDKDF in the germline V gene (reference sequence). This CDR3 contains 15 residues. The CDR3 sequence: CATSREGGANYGYTF. CDR3 coding DNA: TGTGCCACCAGCAGAGAAGGGGGTGCTAACTATGGCTACACCTTC.

A few counts support this clone. The J gene is TRBJ1-2, the V gene TRBV30; 8 bases are a match to TRBD1. Germline V gene sequence: CDR1 GTSNPN, CDR2 SVGIG (reference sequence). Losses at the gene ends were 7 bases for V and 8 bases for J; bases not matched to a gene: 15. The length of the CDR3 is 14 residues. The CDR3 sequence: CASQGARRNRGYTF. The DNA of the CDR3 is TGTGCCTCCCAGGGGGCGCGAAGGAATCGGGGCTACACCTTC.

As regards this clone: The same CDR3 can be traced to other DNA sequences in this sample. The chain has TRBV2 and TRBJ2-7; 8 bases map to TRBD1. V dropped 2 bases and J dropped 7; count of bases not matched to a gene: 10. Germline V gene lookup returns CDR1 SNHLY and CDR2 FYNNEI. There are 15 residues in the CDR3. The CDR3 nucleotides read TGTGCCAGCAGTGAAACGGACAGGGTGGCGTCTGAGCAGTACTTC. It encodes CASSETDRVASEQYF. Supplemented by reference TRBV2 and TRBJ2-7, the full variable domain reads EPEVTQTPSHQVTQMGQEVILRCVPISNHLYFYWYRQILGQKVEFLVSFYNNEISEKSEIFDDQFSVERPDGSNFTLKIRSTKLEDSAMYFCASSETDRVASEQYFGPGTRLTVT.

This chain joins TRBV27 and TRBJ2-3; weak D call: TRBD1 (5 bases). This CDR3 spans 13 amino acids. Germline CDR1 is MNHEY and CDR2 is SMNVEV (reference sequence). V gave up 5 bases and J gave up 4 bases, with 10 bases separating them. The CDR3 here is CASSVDTPDTQYF. The CDR3 coding sequence is TGTGCCAGCAGTGTGGACACCCCAGATACGCAGTATTTT.

In its sample, this clone was seen a few times. The J gene is TRBJ1-5, the V gene TRBV7-6; perhaps TRBD1 as D (5 bases). The germline V gene encodes CDR1 SGHVS and CDR2 FNYEAQ. Deletions cut 2 bases from V and 6 bases from J, with 14 bases between. The CDR3 totals 15 residues. The CDR3 is CASSLTQGITQPQHF. Here the CDR3 DNA reads TGTGCCAGCAGCTTAACGCAGGGAATTACTCAGCCCCAGCATTTT.

V and J are TRBV9 and TRBJ2-5, with D uncertain. Trimming shortened V by 2 bases and J by 4 bases, and 9 bases separated the two germline ends. Germline CDR1 reads SGDLS; CDR2 reads YYNGEE. The CDR3 extends over 13 amino acids. This CDR3 reads CASSVISGETQYF. The CDR3 bases are TGTGCCAGCAGCGTCATATCGGGAGAGACCCAGTACTTC. Using reference TRBV9 and TRBJ2-5 for the parts outside the CDR3, the full variable domain is DSGVTQTPKHLITATGQRVTLRCSPRSGDLSVYWYQQSLDQGLQFLIQYYNGEERAKGNILERFSAQQFPDLHSELNLSSLELGDSALYFCASSVISGETQYFGPGTRLLVL.

The CDR3 is CASSITELGKSPLHF. Written as DNA, the CDR3 is TGTGCCAGTAGTATAACGGAGTTGGGGAAATCACCCCTCCACTTT. The rearrangement links TRBV19 to TRBJ1-6, with D uncertain. The CDR3 is made up of 15 amino acids. CDR1 and CDR2 from the germline V gene are LNHDA and SQIVND (reference sequence). V lost 2 bases and J lost 10, with 15 bases in between.

The V and J genes are TRBV11-2 and TRBJ1-4; D is unresolved. This CDR3 spans 16 amino acids. In germline, CDR1 is SGHAT, CDR2 FQNNGV. The V end lost 0 bases, the J end lost 12 bases, and 20 bases lay between the germline ends. The CDR3: CASSLEEAVPPKELFF. In DNA form, the CDR3 reads TGTGCCAGCAGCTTAGAGGAGGCGGTGCCTCCGAAGGAACTGTTTTTT. Drawing the rest from reference TRBV11-2 and TRBJ1-4, the complete variable domain is EAGVAQSPRYKIIEKRQSVAFWCNPISGHATLYWYQQILGQGPKLLIQFQNNGVVDDSQLPKDRFSAERLKGVDSTLKIQPAKLEDSAVYLCASSLEEAVPPKELFFGSGTQLSVL.

The chain couples TRBV4-1 to TRBJ1-6; 7 bases match TRBD1. The CDR3 runs to 15 residues. The ends lost 6 bases at V and 9 bases at J; junction bases unmatched: 11. Germline V gene lookup returns CDR1 MGHRA and CDR2 YSYEKL. The CDR3 protein is CASRPPTGQGSPLHF. In nucleotides, the CDR3 is TGCGCCAGCAGGCCGCCGACAGGGCAAGGTTCACCCCTCCACTTT.

The chain uses TRBV27 and TRBJ1-5, with no clear D. The V end lost 3 bases, the J end lost 5 bases, and 8 bases lay between the germline ends. Per the germline V gene, CDR1 is MNHEY and CDR2 is SMNVEV (reference sequence). The CDR3 spans 13 residues. The CDR3 region has the DNA TGTGCCAGCAGTTTTTGGGTTGATCAGCCCCAGCATTTT. It yields the protein CASSFWVDQPQHF.

This chain joins TRBV19 and TRBJ1-2; unclear D gene. Germline V CDR1 and CDR2: LNHDA, SQIVND (reference sequence). CDR3 size: 13 residues. The CDR3 DNA is TGTGCGGCACAACAAAACTCGAACTATGGCTACACCTTC. This gives the protein CAAQQNSNYGYTF. Using reference TRBV19 and TRBJ1-2 for the parts outside the CDR3, the full variable domain is DGGITQSPKYLFRKEGQNVTLSCEQNLNHDAMYWYRQDPGQGLRLIYYSQIVNDFQKGDIAEGYSVSREKKESFPLTVTSAQKNPTAFYLCAAQQNSNYGYTFGSGTRLTVV.

The chain is built from TRBV9 and TRBJ2-5; TRBD2 agrees at 12 bases. The ends lost 0 bases at V and 1 base at J; junction bases unmatched: 1. Germline values: CDR1 SGDLS, CDR2 YYNGEE. This CDR3 has 16 residues. CDR3 DNA: TGTGCCAGCAGCGTAGCGACTAGCGGGGGCCAAGAGACCCAGTACTTC. It encodes CASSVATSGGQETQYF.

The chain is built from TRBV5-6 and TRBJ2-3; D possibly matches TRBD1 or TRBD2 (5 bases each). V was clipped by 0 bases and J by 2 bases, with 7 bases between them. The germline V gene encodes CDR1 SGHDT and CDR2 YYEEEE. The CDR3 runs to 14 residues. Written as DNA, the CDR3 is TGTGCCAGCAGCTTGGGGGACCCCACAGATACGCAGTATTTT. This gives the protein CASSLGDPTDTQYF.

The rearrangement joins TRBV6-6 to TRBJ2-2, with D perhaps TRBD1 (7 bases). V gave up 2 bases and J gave up 5 bases, with 12 bases separating them. Germline CDR1 and CDR2: MNHNY and SVGAGI (reference sequence). The CDR3 totals 15 residues. The CDR3: CASSYQGGGTGELFF. The CDR3 region has the DNA TGTGCCAGCAGTTACCAGGGGGGAGGTACCGGGGAGCTGTTTTTT.

This clone was observed a handful of times. The chain has TRBV10-3 and TRBJ2-3; D is unclear. The germline V gene encodes CDR1 ENHRY and CDR2 SYGVKD. The CDR3 totals 11 residues. Trimming pared 4 bases from V and 4 bases from J, leaving 3 bases between. Here the CDR3 DNA reads TGTGCCATCAGTGGTGCAGATACGCAGTATTTT. Its translation is CAISGADTQYF.

CDR3 sequence (DNA): TGTGCCAGCAGTTTCGGACAGGGGACCTCCTACGAGCAGTACTTC. This gives the protein CASSFGQGTSYEQYF. This chain connects TRBV6-1 to TRBJ2-7; the match to TRBD1 covers 9 bases. CDR3 size: 15 residues. J lost 0 bases, V lost 5 bases, and 5 bases had no gene match. CDR1 and CDR2 (germline): MNHNS, SASEGT.

The chain links TRBV25-1 to TRBJ2-2; 8 bases fit TRBD1. Germline V gene lookup returns CDR1 MGHDK and CDR2 SYGVNS. This CDR3 is 16 amino acids long. The J segment lost 2 bases and the V segment lost 1 base, leaving 3 bases of the junction unmatched. The CDR3 bases are TGTGCCAGCAGTGAATGGGGGACAGGAAACACCGGGGAGCTGTTTTTT. Translated: CASSEWGTGNTGELFF.

The chain links TRBV25-1 to TRBJ2-5, with 7 positions matching TRBD2. Germline trimming cut 8 bases from V and 5 bases from J; bases unmatched to any gene: 11. The germline V gene encodes CDR1 MGHDK and CDR2 SYGVNS. This CDR3 has 14 amino acids. In nucleotides, the CDR3 is TGTGCCAGCGAAGTTAGTCTGGGGGGGGAGACCCAGTACTTC. This sequence encodes CASEVSLGGETQYF.

This chain uses TRBV7-2 with TRBJ1-5; D gene unclear. This CDR3 comprises 14 residues. V lost 4 bases and J lost 3, with 10 bases in between. Germline CDR1 SGHTA, CDR2 FQGNSA. The CDR3 protein is CASSYGVYNQPQHF. For the CDR3, the DNA is TGTGCCAGCAGCTATGGGGTTTACAATCAGCCCCAGCATTTT. Supplemented by reference TRBV7-2 and TRBJ1-5, the full variable domain reads GAGVSQSPSNKVTEKGKDVELRCDPISGHTALYWYRQSLGQGLEFLIYFQGNSAPDKSGLPSDRFSAERTGGSVSTLTIQRTQQEDSAVYLCASSYGVYNQPQHFGDGTRLSIL.

The sample holds one count of this clone. The chain is built from TRBV7-2 and TRBJ2-3, with D perhaps matching TRBD2 (6 bases). The CDR3 is 14 amino acids. Germline loops: CDR1 SGHTA, CDR2 FQGNSA. Trimming took off 5 bases at V and 4 bases at J, with 13 bases between the two ends. CDR3 sequence reads: CASSQTSEADTQYF. The CDR3 nucleotides read TGTGCCAGCAGCCAGACTAGTGAGGCAGATACGCAGTATTTT.

This clone was observed a few times. J is TRBJ2-1 and V is TRBV4-1; 10 bases line up with TRBD1. The CDR3 has 16 amino acids. The V and J ends lost 2 bases and 5 bases, in that order; junction bases with no gene match: 6. Germline V lookup: CDR1 MGHRA, CDR2 YSYEKL. CDR3 region: CASSQFGQGGHNEQFF. In nucleotides, the CDR3 is TGCGCCAGCAGCCAATTTGGACAGGGGGGTCACAATGAGCAGTTCTTC.

This chain connects TRBV9 to TRBJ1-5, with a possible D match to TRBD1 (6 bases). V was pared by 4 bases and J by 4 bases, with 9 bases between. This CDR3 has 13 residues. Germline-derived CDR1 and CDR2 are SGDLS and YYNGEE. The CDR3 loop reads CASSLQGNQPQHF. CDR3 nucleotide sequence: TGTGCCAGCAGCCTTCAGGGGAATCAGCCCCAGCATTTT.